A selection of T cell receptor beta chains follows, all from one sample in a study of identical twins. Using its own MiXCR run on the 5' RACE reads, TCRdb lists one record per CDR3 protein. This table has a few hundred thousand distinct CDR3 sequences, roughly 15% appearing once. This sample also appeared in a second study, on yellow fever vaccine responses in identical twins.

Sequenced: CD4+ T cells sorted from blood. The receptor set was obtained from a young woman in good health. Both conserved end residues are part of each CDR3. The D gene is left open where the match is weak. Expanded clones are given a class, and other clones once, few, many or no size at all.

clone size,D gene,J gene,V gene,CDR3 length,CDR3 protein
few,TRBD2,TRBJ2-5,TRBV20-1,14,CSARVSGSGETQYF
.,TRBD2,TRBJ2-3,TRBV29-1,15,CSAEATSGRTDTQYF
few,TRBD1,TRBJ1-2,TRBV27,15,CASSSKPGTGQGYTF
.,.,TRBJ2-3,TRBV28,15,CASSFGGLASDTQYF
few,.,TRBJ2-1,TRBV5-1,15,CASSLAGRTDNEQFF
.,.,TRBJ2-7,TRBV28,15,CASSTGHLSSYEQYF
few,.,TRBJ1-1,TRBV20-1,16,CSAIPPPRGQNTEAFF
few,TRBD1,TRBJ1-1,TRBV10-1,12,CASGDRGFEAFF
many,.,TRBJ1-1,TRBV5-1,12,CASRRGANEAFF
many,.,TRBJ1-5,TRBV14,16,CASSRGPKARNQPQHF
few,.,TRBJ2-7,TRBV7-8,15,CASSLDFGVTYEQYF
.,TRBD1,TRBJ2-7,TRBV7-2,14,CASSLARGPHEQYF
.,.,TRBJ2-7,TRBV5-1,16,CASSLVPDNPTYEQYF
.,.,TRBJ2-3,TRBV19,16,CASSKVSGRTTDTQYF
.,TRBD2,TRBJ2-1,TRBV10-3,18,CAISERTSGSGFYNEQFF
few,TRBD1,TRBJ2-5,TRBV6-1,16,CASSELGTVTQETQYF
few,.,TRBJ1-6,TRBV2,14,CASTITEYNSPLHF
few,.,TRBJ1-1,TRBV12-3/TRBV12-4,17,CASSFGATLRKNTEAFF
few,.,TRBJ2-3,TRBV12-3/TRBV12-4,14,CASSPGSVTDTQYF
.,.,TRBJ1-2,TRBV3-1,13,CASSREGSGGYTF
.,.,TRBJ2-1,TRBV19,16,CASQSLAGPLSNEQFF
many,.,TRBJ1-1,TRBV28,13,CASSSFLNTEAFF
few,.,TRBJ2-7,TRBV15,15,CATSRDQGLIYEQYF
few,.,TRBJ1-5,TRBV28,15,CASRGTGTGNQPQHF
.,.,TRBJ2-7,TRBV12-3/TRBV12-4,14,CASSFRGPPYEQYF
.,TRBD1,TRBJ2-5,TRBV28,17,CASSLPPGQGFQETQYF
.,.,TRBJ2-2,TRBV5-1,16,CASSSTGGPNTGELFF
few,.,TRBJ1-5,TRBV12-3/TRBV12-4,17,CASSFGFNRAGNQPQHF
.,TRBD2,TRBJ2-1,TRBV7-9,15,CASSLIQRGYNEQFF
few,TRBD1,TRBJ1-1,TRBV10-2,14,CASSDRGANTEAFF
.,.,TRBJ2-1,TRBV6-5,12,CASRSGTGEQFF